This record looks at one T cell receptor beta chain sequence and its context. Its target is not known. The data are from a study of shared clonotypes between healthy human individuals. Study as a whole: Plates per donor: three CD4 naive, three CD4 memory, two CD8 naive, one CD8 memory. Study-wide points: The study generally estimated greater richness for naive than memory subsets. An expected dependence of interdonor clonotype sharing on sequencing depth was noted. It was the non-shared clonotypes that had lower generation probabilities than clonotypes shared by all four donors.

The V gene's germline CDR1 is MNHEY and CDR2 SVGAGI. This CDR3 has 14 amino acids. The V end lost 2 bases, the J end lost 5 bases, and 13 bases lay between the germline ends. Naive-designated CD8 cells lacked CD45RO, were positively enriched for CCR7, and omitted terminally differentiated effector memory CD45RA+ cells. Method: immunoSEQ multiplex PCR; TCRdb's copy keeps in-frame clones and lacks some. The table lists about 2 million clones, about 95% of them singletons, with more than 0.9% in the top ten. Input material: naive CD8+ T cells sorted from blood. This TCR derives from a man aged 18 to 29 in good health. The chain joins TRBV6-5 to TRBJ2-7; D is unclear. This CDR3 is CASSYIGLGDEQYF. The CDR3 coding sequence is TGTGCCAGCAGTTACATAGGTCTTGGGGACGAGCAGTACTTC.